This T cell receptor (beta chain) stems from a study of T-cell memory formation after mild COVID-19. TCRdb called the 5' RACE reads again in MiXCR, with one record for every CDR3 protein. The table includes 550,000 to 700,000 distinct CDR3 sequences, about a sixth detected once. The CDR3 sequence is 16 residues long. Losses at the gene ends were 1 base for V and 2 bases for J; bases not matched to a gene: 2. The chain carries TRBV12-3 or TRBV12-4 and TRBJ2-5; 12 nucleotides line up with TRBD2. The material sequenced was PBMCs or a T cell subset sorted from them (not recorded which). The sequence derives from an adult woman who had mild COVID-19 (a few samples of this study predate the infection). Cell type and time point are not known. The CDR3 is CASSLGTSGIQETQYF. Here the CDR3 DNA reads TGTGCCAGCAGTTTAGGGACTAGCGGGATACAAGAGACCCAGTACTTC.